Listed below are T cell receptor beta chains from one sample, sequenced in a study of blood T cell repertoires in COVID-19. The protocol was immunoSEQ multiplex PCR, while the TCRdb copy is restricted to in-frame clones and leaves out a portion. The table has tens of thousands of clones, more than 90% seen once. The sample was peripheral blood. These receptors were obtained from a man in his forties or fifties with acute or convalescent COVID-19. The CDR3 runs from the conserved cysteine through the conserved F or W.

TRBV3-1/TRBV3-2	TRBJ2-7	CASSPTGAASEQYF
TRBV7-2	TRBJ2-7	CASSLGAPTYEQYF
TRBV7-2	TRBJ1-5	CASSLAFSAEGPQHF
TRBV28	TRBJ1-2	CASSPVETENYGYTF
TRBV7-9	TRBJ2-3	CASTLEATDTQYF
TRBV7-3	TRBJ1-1	CASSPDMNTEAFF
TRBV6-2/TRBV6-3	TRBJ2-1	CASSYWDSSYNEQFF
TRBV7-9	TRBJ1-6	CASSLGRGHNSPLHF
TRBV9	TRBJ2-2	CASSGGHRMNTGELFF
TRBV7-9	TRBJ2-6	CASSSTFRDRPSGANVLTF
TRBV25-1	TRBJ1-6	CASSSEVEHNSPLHF
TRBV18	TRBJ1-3	CASSLGARGSGNTIYF
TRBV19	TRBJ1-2	CASSIEETGLYGYTF
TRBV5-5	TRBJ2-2	CASSFAVTTTGELFF
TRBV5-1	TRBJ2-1	CASFEGDRAYNEQFF
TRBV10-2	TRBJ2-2	CASSESYPGELFF
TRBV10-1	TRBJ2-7	CASSEVGGPEQYF
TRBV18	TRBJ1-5	CASSPGQNNQPQHF
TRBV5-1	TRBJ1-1	CASSTDRKGTEAFF
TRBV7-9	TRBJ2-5	CASSPVRGVETLWSQYF
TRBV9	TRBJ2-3	CASSVEGGGTPADTQYF
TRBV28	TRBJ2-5	CASIRIIRGRETQYF
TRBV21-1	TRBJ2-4	CASSRGAGDKNIQYF
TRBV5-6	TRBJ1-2	CASSLSRSHSRGYTF
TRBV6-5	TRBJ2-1	CASRGGVWSYNEQFF
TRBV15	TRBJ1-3	CATSRVPTQSGNTIYF
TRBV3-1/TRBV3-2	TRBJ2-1	CASSHDGTSGLEQFF
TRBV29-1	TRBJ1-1	CSVDQGSAEAFF
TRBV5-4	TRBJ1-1	CASSPVGGNTEAFF
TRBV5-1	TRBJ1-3	CASSLGLATSGGNTIYF
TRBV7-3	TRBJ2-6	CASSPLAAGANVLTF
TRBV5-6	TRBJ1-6	CASSLDGHSYNSPLHF
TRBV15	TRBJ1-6	CATSRANSPLHF
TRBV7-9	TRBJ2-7	CASREDTLASGSSYEQYF
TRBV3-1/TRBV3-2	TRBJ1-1	CASSQVSVNTEAFF
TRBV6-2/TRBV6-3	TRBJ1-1	CASSRGTGGIEAFF
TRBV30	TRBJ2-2	CAWSVSPGLAGLTGELFF
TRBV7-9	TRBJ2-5	CASSTRVGDRYQETQYF
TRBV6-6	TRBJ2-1	CASTDRGFYNEQFF
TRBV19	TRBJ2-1	CASRLGHNSYNEQFF